This entry lists 2 T cell receptor beta chains sequenced from one sample in a study of cytomegalovirus exposure and HLA in healthy donors. PCR used 60 Vbeta primers and 13 Jbeta primers. Generated by immunoSEQ multiplex PCR, the TCRdb table keeps only in-frame clones and is missing some. The data show more than 95,000 clones, with over 60% seen just once and 1.9% held by the top ten. Sequences were obtained from PBMCs. The receptor source for this set is a man aged 50-59 years in good health and CMV-seronegative.

The chain uses TRBV9 and TRBJ1-4; 7 bases are shared with TRBD1. CDR3 length: 16 residues. V trimming: 2 bases; J trimming: 8 bases; junction bases outside the gene matches: 12. Germline V gene data show CDR1 as SGDLS and CDR2 as YYNGEE. The CDR3 DNA follows: TGTGCCAGCAGCGTTGGGGGAACAGGGGAGTGGGAAAAACTGTTTTTT. Amino acid sequence: CASSVGGTGEWEKLFF.

The chain couples TRBV19 to TRBJ2-3, with TRBD2 as a possible D gene (6 bases). The CDR3 has 16 residues. CDR1 is LNHDA, CDR2 SQIVND, per germline (reference sequence). V dropped 2 bases and J dropped 3 bases, with 15 bases sitting between them. In nucleotides, the CDR3 is TGTGCCAGTAGTATAAGGCGGGGAGGAGGAACAGATACGCAGTATTTT. Its translation: CASSIRRGGGTDTQYF.